Listed here are 10 T cell receptor beta chains from one sample, sequenced in a study of blood T cells in healthy people across ages (dated by TCRdb to the mid-2010s). The library relied on 5' RACE. The sequencing machine was an Illumina HiSeq 2500. A second PCR of about 6 to 12 cycles was performed with a sample-barcoded 5' primer and a J-beta primer mix. TCRdb trimmed the raw reads at Q25, called clones with MiXCR and kept productive beta chains. Rows merge per CDR3 protein into single entries with the most common DNA and genes. Counted in this sample were more than 900,000 distinct CDR3 sequences; just under 30% of them appeared once. The ten largest make up around 9.6% of the sample. These same records also appear under a second study, on T cells of mothers and their children.

The sequenced material came from blood. The receptors were gathered from a woman in her thirties or forties in good health.

The chain links TRBV7-8 to TRBJ2-2; 7 bases fit TRBD2. After removal of 6 bases from V and 7 bases from J, the junction contained 8 bases not matched to a gene. This CDR3 contains 14 residues. CDR1 and CDR2 (germline): SGHVS, FQNEAQ. The CDR3 DNA reads as TGTGCCAGCAGAATGGGAGGGGTTATCGGGGAGCTGTTTTTT. It codes for CASRMGGVIGELFF.

The gene calls are TRBV12-3 or TRBV12-4 and TRBJ1-6; no definite D call. The CDR3 contains 12 residues. The V and J ends lost 5 bases and 9 bases respectively, with 8 bases between them. CDR3 sequence (DNA): TGTGCCAGCAGTCCGGTTGGTTCACCCCTCCACTTT. Translation: CASSPVGSPLHF.

J is TRBJ2-7 and V is TRBV30, with TRBD2 matching 7 bases. Per germline, CDR1 GTSNPN and CDR2 SVGIG (reference sequence). V was clipped by 3 bases and J by 7 bases; unmatched bases: 9. The CDR3 runs to 13 residues. The CDR3 nucleotides are TGTGCCTGGAGCCCTGCGGGGGTCTGGGAGCAGTACTTC. It specifies CAWSPAGVWEQYF. The whole variable domain, filled in from reference TRBV30 and TRBJ2-7, reads SQTIHQWPATLVQPVGSPLSLECTVEGTSNPNLYWYRQAAGRGLQLLFYSVGIGQISSEVPQNLSASRPQDRQFILSSKKLLLSDSGFYLCAWSPAGVWEQYFGPGTRLTVT.

Note on this clonotype: This clone may be a read error of a much larger clone one base away. The chain couples TRBV24-1 to TRBJ2-1; TRBD1 matches 8 bases. V was pared by 10 bases and J by 1 base, with 2 bases of the junction left unmatched. This CDR3 region has 13 residues. Germline-derived CDR1 and CDR2 are KGHDR and SFDVKD. The CDR3 loop is CATRQGSYNEQFF. DNA for the CDR3: TGTGCCACTAGACAGGGGTCCTACAATGAGCAGTTCTTC.

This clonotype was seen only a few times. The chain employs TRBV12-3 or TRBV12-4 and TRBJ1-2; D perhaps matches TRBD1 (6 bases). The CDR3 has 15 residues. V lost 6 bases and J 2 bases, leaving 16 bases between the germline ends. The CDR3, as DNA: TGTGCCAGCAGGGGAACAGGGAATTTGAACTATGGCTACACCTTC. Its translation is CASRGTGNLNYGYTF.

This chain uses TRBV30 with TRBJ2-3; perhaps TRBD2 as D (5 bases). Looked up from germline, CDR1 is GTSNPN and CDR2 is SVGIG (reference sequence). The CDR3 spans 12 residues. V gave up 4 bases and J gave up 4 bases, with 9 bases separating them. The CDR3: CAWTGMADTQYF. In nucleotides, the CDR3 is TGTGCCTGGACGGGGATGGCAGATACGCAGTATTTT.

Concerning this clonotype: A read error may account for a junction end that differs from germline. The chain employs TRBV5-1 and TRBJ2-1; TRBD2 aligns across 14 bases. The CDR3 covers 15 residues. Germline V gene lookup returns CDR1 SGHRS and CDR2 YFSETQ. CDR3 sequence: CASSTETSGGGLQLF. CDR3 in DNA: TGCGCCAGCAGCACGGAGACTAGCGGGGGGGGACTGCAGCTCTTC.

This clonotype was seen ten or more times. This chain links TRBV4-1 with TRBJ2-1; 7 nucleotides line up with TRBD2. Germline lookup yields CDR1 MGHRA and CDR2 YSYEKL. V gave up 4 bases and J gave up 6 bases; unmatched junction bases: 9. This CDR3 comprises 15 residues. CDR3 DNA: TGCGCCAGCAGCCCCTTGGCGGGGGTTACCAATGAGCAGTTCTTC. It is translated as CASSPLAGVTNEQFF.

The sample holds many counts of this clonotype. The CDR3 sequence is CASSLGGGLAKNIQYF. The CDR3 nucleotides are TGTGCCAGCAGCTTAGGTGGTGGGTTAGCCAAAAACATTCAGTACTTC. V is TRBV7-2 and J is TRBJ2-4; D not certain. Germline lookup yields CDR1 SGHTA and CDR2 FQGNSA. With 1 base removed from V and 0 bases from J, the gap between germline ends came to 10 bases. The CDR3 is 16 residues long.

The rearrangement links TRBV20-1 to TRBJ2-2; D not certain. With 0 bases removed from V and 5 bases from J, the gap between germline ends came to 13 bases. CDR3 length: 15 residues. Germline CDR1 and CDR2: DFQATT and SNEGSKA (reference sequence). The CDR3: CSARDRATRTGELFF. The CDR3 region has the DNA TGCAGTGCTAGAGATCGAGCCACCAGAACCGGGGAGCTGTTTTTT.